This T cell receptor beta chain was sequenced during a study of blood T cells in healthy people across ages. Study-level points and caveats: Diversity of TCR beta correlated strongly with naive T cell percentage.

Trimming stripped 0 bases from V and 0 bases from J, with 7 bases between. The CDR3 sequence is 15 residues long. Germline values: CDR1 SGHAT, CDR2 FQNNGV. With a J-beta primer mix and a sample-barcoded 5' primer, a second PCR ran about 7 to 11 cycles. TCRdb ran MiXCR on the 5' RACE reads and lists one entry per CDR3 protein. This sample has roughly 1.9 million distinct CDR3 sequences, with roughly two fifths found just once. This clonotype was recorded a few times. Its antigen is not known. This receptor was obtained from a human donor in good health. The rearrangement uses TRBV11-2 and TRBJ2-3; no clear D gene. Material for sequencing was blood. For the CDR3, the DNA is TGTGCCAGCAGCTTAGAACTTCAAAGCACAGATACGCAGTATTTT. It codes for CASSLELQSTDTQYF.